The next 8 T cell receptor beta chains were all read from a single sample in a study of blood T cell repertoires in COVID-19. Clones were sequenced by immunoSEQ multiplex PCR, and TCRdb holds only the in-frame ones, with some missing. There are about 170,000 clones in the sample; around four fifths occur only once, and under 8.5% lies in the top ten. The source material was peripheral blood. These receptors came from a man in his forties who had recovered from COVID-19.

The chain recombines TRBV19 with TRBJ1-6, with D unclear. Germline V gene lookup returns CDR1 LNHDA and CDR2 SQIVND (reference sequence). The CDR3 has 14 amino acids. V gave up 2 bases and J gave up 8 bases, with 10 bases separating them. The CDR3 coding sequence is TGTGCCAGTAGTATACTAGGGAGAGATTCACCCCTCCACTTT. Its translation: CASSILGRDSPLHF.

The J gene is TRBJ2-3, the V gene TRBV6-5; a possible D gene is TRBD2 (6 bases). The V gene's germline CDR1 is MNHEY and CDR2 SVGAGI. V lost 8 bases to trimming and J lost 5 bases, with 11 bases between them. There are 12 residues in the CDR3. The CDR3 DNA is TGTGCCAGCGGACTATACAAAGATACGCAGTATTTT. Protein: CASGLYKDTQYF.

CDR3 sequence: CSASIPSGRGGNEQFF. The DNA for the CDR3 is TGCAGTGCTAGTATCCCCAGCGGGAGAGGAGGCAATGAGCAGTTCTTC. This chain links TRBV20-1 with TRBJ2-1; 8 positions match TRBD2. Germline V CDR1 and CDR2: DFQATT, SNEGSKA (reference sequence). The ends lost 3 bases at V and 6 bases at J; junction bases unmatched: 13. The length of the CDR3 is 16 residues.

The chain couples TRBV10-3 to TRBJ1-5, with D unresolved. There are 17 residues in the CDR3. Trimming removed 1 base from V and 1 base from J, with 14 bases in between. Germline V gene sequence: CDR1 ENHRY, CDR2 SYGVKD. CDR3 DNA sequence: TGTGCCATCAGTGAGTTGTGGCAGGCAGAGAGCAATCAGCCCCAGCATTTT. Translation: CAISELWQAESNQPQHF.

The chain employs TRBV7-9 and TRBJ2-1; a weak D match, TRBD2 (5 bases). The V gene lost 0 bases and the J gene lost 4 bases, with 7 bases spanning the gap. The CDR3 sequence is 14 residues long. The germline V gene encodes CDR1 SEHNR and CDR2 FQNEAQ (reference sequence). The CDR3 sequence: CASSLAGDYNEQFF. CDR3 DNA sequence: TGTGCCAGCAGCTTAGCGGGAGATTACAATGAGCAGTTCTTC.

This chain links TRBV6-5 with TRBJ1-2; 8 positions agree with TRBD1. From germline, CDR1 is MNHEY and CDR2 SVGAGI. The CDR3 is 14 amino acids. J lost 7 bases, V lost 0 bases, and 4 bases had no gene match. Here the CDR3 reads CASSYSMQGAGYTF. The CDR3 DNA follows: TGTGCCAGCAGTTACTCGATGCAGGGGGCTGGCTACACCTTC.

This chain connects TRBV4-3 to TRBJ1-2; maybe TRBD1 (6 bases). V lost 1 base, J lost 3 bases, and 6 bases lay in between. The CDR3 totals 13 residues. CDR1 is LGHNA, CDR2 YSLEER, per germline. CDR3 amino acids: CASSQGTDYGYTF. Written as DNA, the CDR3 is TGCGCCAGCAGCCAAGGGACAGACTATGGCTACACCTTC.

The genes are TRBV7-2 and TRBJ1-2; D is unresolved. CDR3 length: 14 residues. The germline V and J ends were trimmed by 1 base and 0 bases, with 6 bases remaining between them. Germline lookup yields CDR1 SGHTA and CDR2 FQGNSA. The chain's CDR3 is CASSLDRANYGYTF. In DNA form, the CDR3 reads TGTGCCAGCAGCTTAGACAGAGCTAACTATGGCTACACCTTC.